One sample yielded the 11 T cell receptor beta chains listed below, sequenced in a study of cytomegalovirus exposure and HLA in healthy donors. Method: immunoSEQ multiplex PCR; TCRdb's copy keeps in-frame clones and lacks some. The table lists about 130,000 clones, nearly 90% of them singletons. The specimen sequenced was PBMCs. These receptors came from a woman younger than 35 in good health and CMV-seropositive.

This chain's CDR3 is CASALGAGGRNEQFF. The DNA for the CDR3 is TGTGCCAGCGCTCTGGGCGCGGGGGGAAGAAATGAGCAGTTCTTC. The chain carries TRBV5-4 and TRBJ2-1; 8 nucleotides agree with TRBD2. CDR1 and CDR2 from the germline V gene are SGHNT and YYREEE (reference sequence). The length of the CDR3 is 15 residues. V shed 7 bases, J shed 7 bases, and the junction held 13 bases outside the gene matches.

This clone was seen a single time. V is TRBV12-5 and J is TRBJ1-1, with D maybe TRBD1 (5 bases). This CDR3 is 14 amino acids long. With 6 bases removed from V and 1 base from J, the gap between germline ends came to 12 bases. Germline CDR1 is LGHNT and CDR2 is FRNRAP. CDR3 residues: CASGLGHTNTEAFF. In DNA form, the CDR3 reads TGTGCTAGTGGCCTCGGACATACGAACACTGAAGCTTTCTTT.

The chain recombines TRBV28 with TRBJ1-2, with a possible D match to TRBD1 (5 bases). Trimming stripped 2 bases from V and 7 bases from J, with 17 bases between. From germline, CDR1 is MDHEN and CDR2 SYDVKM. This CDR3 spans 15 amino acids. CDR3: CASSLEGPGEGGYTF. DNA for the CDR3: TGTGCCAGCAGTTTAGAAGGTCCGGGGGAGGGTGGCTACACCTTC.

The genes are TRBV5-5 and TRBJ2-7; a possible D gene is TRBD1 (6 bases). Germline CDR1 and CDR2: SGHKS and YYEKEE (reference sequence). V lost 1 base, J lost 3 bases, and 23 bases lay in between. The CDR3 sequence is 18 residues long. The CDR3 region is CASSLKTLLGTSSYEQYF. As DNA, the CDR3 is TGTGCCAGCAGCTTGAAAACACTATTGGGGACATCGAGCTACGAGCAGTACTTC.

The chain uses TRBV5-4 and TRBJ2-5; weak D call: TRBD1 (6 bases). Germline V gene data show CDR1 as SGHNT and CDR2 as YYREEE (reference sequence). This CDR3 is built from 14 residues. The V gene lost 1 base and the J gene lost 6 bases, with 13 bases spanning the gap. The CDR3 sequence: CASSLWWGPKTQYF. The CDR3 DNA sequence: TGTGCCAGCAGCTTGTGGTGGGGGCCCAAGACCCAGTACTTC.

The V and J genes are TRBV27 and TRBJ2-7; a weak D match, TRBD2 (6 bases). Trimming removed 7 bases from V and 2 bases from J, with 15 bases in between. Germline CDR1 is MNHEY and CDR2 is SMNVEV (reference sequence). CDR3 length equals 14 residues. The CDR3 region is CASKGSAGPYEQYF. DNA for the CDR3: TGTGCCAGCAAAGGGTCCGCGGGGCCCTACGAGCAGTACTTC.

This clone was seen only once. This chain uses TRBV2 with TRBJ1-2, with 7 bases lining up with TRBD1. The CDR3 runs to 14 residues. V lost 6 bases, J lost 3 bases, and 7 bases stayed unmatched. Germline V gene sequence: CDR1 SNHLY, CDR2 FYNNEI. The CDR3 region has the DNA TGTGCCAGCAGGGACGACAGGGCCCACTATGGCTACACCTTC. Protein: CASRDDRAHYGYTF.

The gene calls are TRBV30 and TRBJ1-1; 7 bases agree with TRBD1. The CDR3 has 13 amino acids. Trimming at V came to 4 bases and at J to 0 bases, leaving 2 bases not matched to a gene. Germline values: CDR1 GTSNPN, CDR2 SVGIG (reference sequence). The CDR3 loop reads CAWIGTVNTEAFF. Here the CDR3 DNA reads TGTGCCTGGATAGGGACAGTGAACACTGAAGCTTTCTTT.

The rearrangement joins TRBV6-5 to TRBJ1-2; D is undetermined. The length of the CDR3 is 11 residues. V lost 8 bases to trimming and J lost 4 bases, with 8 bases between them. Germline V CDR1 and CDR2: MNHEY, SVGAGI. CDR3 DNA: TGTGCCAGCTCCCAGTCCTATGGCTACACCTTC. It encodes CASSQSYGYTF.

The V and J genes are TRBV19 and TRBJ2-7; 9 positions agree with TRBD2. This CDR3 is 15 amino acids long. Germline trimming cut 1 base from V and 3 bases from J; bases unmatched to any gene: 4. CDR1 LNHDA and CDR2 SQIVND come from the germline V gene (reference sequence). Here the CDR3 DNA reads TGTGCCAGTAGTATAGCTAGCGGGGTATTCTACGAGCAGTACTTC. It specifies CASSIASGVFYEQYF.

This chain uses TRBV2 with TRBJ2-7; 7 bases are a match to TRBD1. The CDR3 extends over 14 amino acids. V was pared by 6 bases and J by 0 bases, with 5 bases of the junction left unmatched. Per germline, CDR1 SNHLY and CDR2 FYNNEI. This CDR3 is CASRTGPGSYEQYF. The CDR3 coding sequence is TGTGCCAGCAGGACAGGGCCTGGCTCCTACGAGCAGTACTTC. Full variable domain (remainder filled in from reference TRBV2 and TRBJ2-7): EPEVTQTPSHQVTQMGQEVILRCVPISNHLYFYWYRQILGQKVEFLVSFYNNEISEKSEIFDDQFSVERPDGSNFTLKIRSTKLEDSAMYFCASRTGPGSYEQYFGPGTRLTVT.